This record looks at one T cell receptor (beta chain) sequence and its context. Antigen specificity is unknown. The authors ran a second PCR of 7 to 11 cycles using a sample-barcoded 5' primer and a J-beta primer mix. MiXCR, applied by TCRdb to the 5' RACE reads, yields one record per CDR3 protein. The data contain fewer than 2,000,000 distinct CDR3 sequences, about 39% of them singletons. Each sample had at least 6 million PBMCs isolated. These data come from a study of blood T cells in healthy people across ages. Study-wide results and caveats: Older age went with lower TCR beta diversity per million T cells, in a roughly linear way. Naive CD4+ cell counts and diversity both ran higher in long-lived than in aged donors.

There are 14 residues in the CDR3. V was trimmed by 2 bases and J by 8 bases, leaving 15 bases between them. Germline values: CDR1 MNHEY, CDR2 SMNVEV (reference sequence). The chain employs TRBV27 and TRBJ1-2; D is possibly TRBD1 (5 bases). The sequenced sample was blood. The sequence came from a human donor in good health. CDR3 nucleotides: TGTGCCAGCAGTTTAGGGGCTACAGTTGAAGGCTACACCTTC. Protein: CASSLGATVEGYTF.